This T cell receptor beta chain came from a study of blood T cell repertoires in COVID-19. Across the whole study: The United States, Italy and Spain were the sources of the acute and convalescent COVID-19 samples. The cDNA or gDNA used as material had been derived from T cells, B-cell-depleted T cells, or PBMCs.

The authors' processing: Quantification of nucleated cells was approximated via reference gene primer amplification. Profiling relied on immunoSEQ multiplex PCR, and the TCRdb table lists in-frame clones only, not all of them. V and J calls and clone size are as listed in that table; D and trimming were resolved from the DNA. This table holds about 87,000 clones, more than 85% found once. Germline CDR1 reads MNHEY; CDR2 reads SMNVEV (reference sequence). The CDR3 sequence is 16 residues long. V was clipped by 4 bases and J by 3 bases, with 16 bases between them. This chain joins TRBV27 and TRBJ1-5; maybe TRBD1 (5 bases). This TCR derives from a man aged 35 to 55 with acute or convalescent COVID-19. The sample consisted of peripheral blood. The CDR3 DNA sequence: TGTGCCAGCAGTTCCGGGGGGGGAGGGGTCAATCAGCCCCAGCATTTT. It is translated as CASSSGGGGVNQPQHF.